One and the same sample provided the 21 T cell receptor beta chains below, sequenced in a study of T cell responses to AZD1222 COVID-19 vaccine. Assay: immunoSEQ multiplex PCR; the TCRdb copy retains only in-frame clones and omits some. Among around 140,000 clones listed, approximately 95% were seen once. This material consisted of peripheral blood, taken on day 0 of MenACWY control vaccination. All receptors derive from an adult in good health.

The chain recombines TRBV7-3 with TRBJ2-1; D gene ambiguous. The CDR3 consists of 13 residues. The V end was cut by 5 bases, the J end by 7 bases, with 12 bases between. The germline V gene encodes CDR1 SGHTA and CDR2 FQGTGA. The chain's CDR3 is CASSQDLGNEQFF. The CDR3, as DNA: TGTGCCAGCAGCCAGGATTTGGGGAATGAGCAGTTCTTC.

This sequence joins TRBV9 and TRBJ2-1; TRBD2 matches 9 bases. Germline values: CDR1 SGDLS, CDR2 YYNGEE. The CDR3 spans 18 residues. The J segment lost 5 bases and the V segment lost 5 bases, leaving 17 bases of the junction unmatched. The CDR3 is CASSQRGGGGAVNNEQFF. For the CDR3, the DNA is TGTGCCAGCAGTCAACGGGGTGGCGGGGGGGCCGTTAACAATGAGCAGTTCTTC. The full variable domain, with the rest looked up from reference TRBV9 and TRBJ2-1, is DSGVTQTPKHLITATGQRVTLRCSPRSGDLSVYWYQQSLDQGLQFLIQYYNGEERAKGNILERFSAQQFPDLHSELNLSSLELGDSALYFCASSQRGGGGAVNNEQFFGPGTRLTVL.

The CDR3 sequence is CASGLGGTGELFF. The CDR3 DNA sequence: TGTGCTAGTGGTTTGGGGGGCACCGGGGAGCTGTTTTTT. The chain is built from TRBV12-5 and TRBJ2-2; D uncertain. This CDR3 has 13 amino acids. Germline CDR1 and CDR2: LGHNT and FRNRAP. Trimming took 1 base from V and 4 from J, leaving 4 bases between them.

The chain employs TRBV2 and TRBJ1-2; tentatively, D is TRBD1 (6 bases). The CDR3 loop spans 15 amino acids. Trimming removed 8 bases from V and 0 bases from J, with 16 bases in between. Germline V gene lookup returns CDR1 SNHLY and CDR2 FYNNEI. The CDR3 protein is CASGAPRTANYGYTF. CDR3 bases: TGTGCCAGCGGCGCACCCCGGACAGCTAACTATGGCTACACCTTC.

This sequence joins TRBV5-4 and TRBJ1-1; D is ambiguous. Germline V gene lookup returns CDR1 SGHNT and CDR2 YYREEE (reference sequence). This CDR3 contains 15 residues. V lost 4 bases, J lost 1 base, and 14 bases lay in between. The CDR3 DNA reads as TGTGCCAGCAGCACGACCCCCAGAGGGAACACTGAAGCTTTCTTT. Residues: CASSTTPRGNTEAFF.

The rearrangement links TRBV12-3 or TRBV12-4 to TRBJ1-1, with D maybe TRBD1 (5 bases). This CDR3 contains 11 residues. The ends were cut back, 10 bases at V and 5 bases at J, with 11 bases in the middle. Here the CDR3 reads CATGAETEAFF. CDR3 sequence (DNA): TGTGCCACCGGGGCTGAGACTGAAGCTTTCTTT.

This chain joins TRBV5-1 and TRBJ2-7; no clear D gene. Trimming cost V 5 bases and J 3 bases, with 15 bases left between them. CDR3 length: 14 amino acids. Germline V gene sequence: CDR1 SGHRS, CDR2 YFSETQ. The CDR3 is CASSPYGSNYEQYF. The CDR3 DNA reads as TGCGCCAGCAGTCCCTACGGTAGTAACTACGAGCAGTACTTC.

This clone came up once. The chain is built from TRBV5-1 and TRBJ1-3; D is perhaps TRBD1 (5 bases). The germline V gene has CDR1 SGHRS and CDR2 YFSETQ. Trimming cost V 2 bases and J 4 bases, with 10 bases left between them. The CDR3 spans 14 residues. CDR3 in DNA: TGCGCCAGCAGCTTCGGGGGTGAAGGAAACACCATATATTTT. It translates to CASSFGGEGNTIYF.

The table lists this clone with a count of one. This rearrangement joins TRBV14 to TRBJ2-1; 11 nucleotides agree with TRBD2. CDR1 SGHDN and CDR2 FVKESK come from the germline V gene. The J segment lost 4 bases and the V segment lost 4 bases, leaving 9 bases of the junction unmatched. The CDR3 spans 17 residues. CDR3 nucleotides: TGTGCCAGCAGCCCCAGACTAGCGGGGCGTCTGTACAATGAGCAGTTCTTC. It encodes CASSPRLAGRLYNEQFF.

The chain is built from TRBV10-1 and TRBJ1-1; TRBD1 might be the D (5 bases). Trimming shortened V by 5 bases and J by 1 base, and 14 bases separated the two germline ends. CDR3 length: 15 residues. Per germline, CDR1 WNHNN and CDR2 SYGVQD (reference sequence). The CDR3 nucleotides are TGCGCCAGCAGTAACGACAGAGAAGCGAACACTGAAGCTTTCTTT. It yields the protein CASSNDREANTEAFF.

This clone was detected once. The chain employs TRBV4-2 and TRBJ1-3, with no clear D. V was trimmed by 2 bases and J by 0 bases, leaving 11 bases between them. CDR3 length: 16 residues. The V gene's germline CDR1 is LGHNA and CDR2 YNFKEQ. CDR3 DNA: TGTGCCAGCAGCCAACCAGACTCAAGCTCTGGAAACACCATATATTTT. Its protein is CASSQPDSSSGNTIYF.

This chain links TRBV25-1 with TRBJ1-4; 10 bases are shared with TRBD1. The CDR3 covers 15 residues. J lost 7 bases, V lost 4 bases, and 6 bases had no gene match. Per the germline V gene, CDR1 is MGHDK and CDR2 is SYGVNS. The CDR3 DNA follows: TGTGCCAGCAGTGGTGACAGGGGGCGGGGTGAAAAACTGTTTTTT. Protein product: CASSGDRGRGEKLFF.

The rearrangement links TRBV21-1 to TRBJ1-2; the table's D call, TRBD1, has no DNA check behind it. TRBV21-1 is deemed a pseudogene. The CDR3 has 18 amino acids. CDR3 DNA sequence: TGTGCCAGCAGGAGGCTAGGAGGACAGGGCGGATCTCACTATGGCTACACCTTC. Translated, it gives CASRRLGGQGGSHYGYTF.

The genes are TRBV5-6 and TRBJ1-2; tentatively, D is TRBD1 (5 bases). With 3 bases removed from V and 3 bases from J, the gap between germline ends came to 12 bases. CDR1 is SGHDT, CDR2 YYEEEE, per germline. The CDR3 is 14 residues long. The CDR3 DNA sequence: TGTGCCAGCAGCTGGTCAGGGATGGACTATGGCTACACCTTC. It encodes CASSWSGMDYGYTF.

The genes are TRBV2 and TRBJ1-1; no definite D call. The CDR3 consists of 11 residues. The V end lost 0 bases, the J end lost 7 bases, and 3 bases lay between the germline ends. Germline CDR1 SNHLY, CDR2 FYNNEI. The CDR3 region has the DNA TGTGCCAGCAGTGAAGCGGTTGAAGCTTTCTTT. This gives the protein CASSEAVEAFF.

The chain uses TRBV4-3 and TRBJ1-1; 7 bases are a match to TRBD1. In germline, CDR1 is LGHNA, CDR2 YSLEER. The CDR3 length is 15 residues. The V segment lost 4 bases and the J segment 5 bases; nucleotides outside the gene matches: 10. CDR3 DNA sequence: TGCGCCAGCAGCCTTATGACAGGGAGGGGGACTGAAGCTTTCTTT. It yields the protein CASSLMTGRGTEAFF.

V gene TRBV7-9 combines with J gene TRBJ1-1, with a tentative D call TRBD1 (5 bases). V was clipped by 4 bases and J by 1 base, with 10 bases between them. Germline CDR1 is SEHNR and CDR2 is FQNEAQ (reference sequence). The CDR3 consists of 14 residues. DNA of the CDR3: TGTGCCAGCAGCTCACAGGCTGCGAACACTGAAGCTTTCTTT. Encoded protein: CASSSQAANTEAFF.

This chain joins TRBV18 and TRBJ2-7; D is uncertain. The CDR3 is 13 residues long. CDR1 is KGHSH, CDR2 LQKENI, per germline. The ends were cut back, 4 bases at V and 5 bases at J, with 12 bases in the middle. Here the CDR3 DNA reads TGTGCCAGCTCACAAGTGGGGTCCAACGAGCAGTACTTC. Residues: CASSQVGSNEQYF. The whole variable domain, remainder taken from reference TRBV18 and TRBJ2-7, is NAGVMQNPRHLVRRRGQEARLRCSPMKGHSHVYWYRQLPEEGLKFMVYLQKENIIDESGMPKERFSAEFPKEGPSILRIQQVVRGDSAAYFCASSQVGSNEQYFGPGTRLTVT.

The J gene is TRBJ2-3, the V gene TRBV6-5; 11 nucleotides line up with TRBD2. This CDR3 has 15 residues. The germline CDR1 and CDR2 sequences are MNHEY and SVGAGI. V shed 5 bases and J 8 bases; nucleotides not matched to a gene: 9. DNA of the CDR3: TGTGCCAGCAGTCTGGGACTAGCGGCCCAATCTACGCAGTATTTT. This encodes CASSLGLAAQSTQYF.

The chain links TRBV24-1 to TRBJ1-1; 7 bases fit TRBD1. V lost 5 bases and J lost 11; bases outside the gene matches: 13. This CDR3 has 14 residues. From germline, CDR1 is KGHDR and CDR2 SFDVKD. The CDR3 DNA sequence: TGTGCCACCAGTGCCGTGGGACAGCGTGGGGGGGCTTTCTTT. It is translated as CATSAVGQRGGAFF.

V gene TRBV11-2 combines with J gene TRBJ1-2; D gene uncertain. The CDR3 contains 11 residues. The V and J ends lost 5 bases and 8 bases respectively, with 9 bases between them. Germline V gives CDR1 SGHAT, CDR2 FQNNGV. The DNA of the CDR3 is TGTGCCAGCAGCCAGGCCACGGGCTACACCTTC. This sequence encodes CASSQATGYTF.